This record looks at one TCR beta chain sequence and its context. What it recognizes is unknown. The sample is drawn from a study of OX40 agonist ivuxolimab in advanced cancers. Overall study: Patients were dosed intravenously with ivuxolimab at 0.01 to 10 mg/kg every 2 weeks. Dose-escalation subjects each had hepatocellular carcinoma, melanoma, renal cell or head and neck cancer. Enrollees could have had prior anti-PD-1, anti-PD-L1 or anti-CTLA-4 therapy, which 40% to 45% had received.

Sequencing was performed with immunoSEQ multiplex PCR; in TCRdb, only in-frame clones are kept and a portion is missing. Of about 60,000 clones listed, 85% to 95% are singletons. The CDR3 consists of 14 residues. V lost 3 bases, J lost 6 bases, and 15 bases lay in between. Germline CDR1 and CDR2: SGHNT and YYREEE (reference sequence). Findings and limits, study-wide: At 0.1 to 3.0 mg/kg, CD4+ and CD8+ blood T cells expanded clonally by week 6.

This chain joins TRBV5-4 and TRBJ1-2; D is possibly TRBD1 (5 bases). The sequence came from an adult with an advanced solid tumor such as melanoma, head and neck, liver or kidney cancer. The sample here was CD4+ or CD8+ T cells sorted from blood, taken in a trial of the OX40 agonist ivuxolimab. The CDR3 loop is CASSYPGTGNGYTF. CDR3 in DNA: TGTGCCAGCAGCTACCCGGGGACTGGAAATGGCTACACCTTC. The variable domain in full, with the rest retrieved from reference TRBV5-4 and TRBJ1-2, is ETGVTQSPTHLIKTRGQQVTLRCSSQSGHNTVSWYQQALGQGPQFIFQYYREEENGRGNFPPRFSGLQFPNYSSELNVNALELDDSALYLCASSYPGTGNGYTFGSGTRLTVV.